This TCR beta chain was recorded in a study of cytotoxic CD8 clonotypes in ibrutinib-treated CLL. Background on the study: After treatment lasting a median approximately eleven months, range 6 to 36, response samples were collected. Average yields of approximately 260,000 productive templates and 94,082 productive rearrangements characterized the samples. Study observations and caveats: Upon ibrutinib response clonality rose, and upon progression it fell back toward baseline. Baseline clonality was higher than in age-matched healthy donors and moved in step with circulating CD8+ T-cell counts.

A note on this clone: Its antigen remains unidentified.

The germline V gene has CDR1 LNHDA and CDR2 SQIVND (reference sequence). The CDR3 covers 14 residues. V lost 6 bases, J lost 5 bases, and 13 bases lay in between. Data came from immunoSEQ multiplex PCR; TCRdb stores just in-frame clones and leaves some out. The data show 300,000 or so clones, approximately 67% seen once. The material sequenced was PBMCs, taken after 36 months of ibrutinib treatment. J is TRBJ1-4 and V is TRBV19; D is uncertain. The receptor comes from a human donor with chronic lymphocytic leukemia. The CDR3 region is CASSTAALNEKLFF. CDR3 DNA sequence: TGTGCCAGTAGCACTGCAGCCCTCAATGAAAAACTGTTTTTT.